This TCR beta chain was sequenced in a study of blood T cell repertoires in COVID-19 (dated by TCRdb to the early 2020s). Regarding the complete study: Samples from collaborators originated in the United States, Italy and Spain and spanned both the acute and convalescent phases of COVID-19. The sample metadata nearly always contained a de-identified subject ID, COVID-19 status, age in years and sex. A freely available public database, intended as a resource for researchers studying the immune response to SARS-CoV-2, is where the repertoires were released. The prospective study material was composed of cDNA or gDNA derived from T cells, B-cell-depleted T cells, or PBMCs. Deeply sampled blood TCRbeta repertoires from subjects exposed to, actively infected with, or recovered from COVID-19 were included in the dataset. Where HLA class I and class II types were available, the types were taken from metadata supplied by the sample provider, not from assay-based typing. The samples were drawn from the first 160 participants of the ongoing ImmuneRACE study and from 950 to 1,500 subjects provided by 6 global collaborators. General findings and caveats noted by the study authors: How much clinical and demographic metadata was included differed by source and by participant, and the metadata was provided uncurated.

As to this clone: There is no known antigen for this receptor. No base quality information exists; no much larger clone differs at one position.

Cut back by 5 bases and 7 bases, the V and J ends lie 11 bases apart. The CDR3 goes from the cysteine to the phenylalanine over 12 residues. Only CDR3 DNA is held: 36 bases, read in frame from base 1. Taken from the germline V gene, the CDR1 and CDR2 loops are SNHLY and FYNNEI. TCRbeta CDR3 regions were amplified from genomic DNA by means of the immunoSEQ Assay, a bias-controlled multiplex PCR. The original methods were these. Nucleated cell counts per sample were estimated from amplification of reference gene primers within the assay. To quantify the absolute abundance of each unique TCRbeta CDR3 rearrangement, sequence reads were collapsed and filtered. Productive Simpson clonality was computed per sample as the square root of Simpson's diversity index over productive rearrangements. Sourced from immuneACCESS, this table was stored by TCRdb with only in-frame sequences that have V and J called. A share of the clones is absent; for the studies checked, an unresolved V gene accounts for under half, and the remainder has no known explanation. Clone size and the V and J calls come from that table; the DNA yielded D and trimming. The sample table holds around 99,000 clones, of which 60% to 85% were seen once. The ten largest clones take up about 8.4% of the sample.

A second Seattle source provided samples from volunteer blood donors who had recovered from COVID-19. Collaborating institutions collected whole blood in K2EDTA tubes following their own protocols. For TCRbeta analysis, collaborator samples were shipped as frozen whole blood, as isolated PBMCs, or as DNA extracted from either sample type. Sequenced sample: peripheral blood. The sequence was collected from a man aged 50 to 60 who had recovered from COVID-19. Here the chain combines TRBV2 and TRBJ1-2, with the identity of the D gene unclear. CDR3 reads: CASSPSGSGYTF. The DNA reads TGTGCCAGCAGTCCCTCGGGGTCTGGCTACACCTTC.